This TCR beta chain was sequenced for a study of CD8+CD57+ T cells in acquired aplastic anemia (dated by TCRdb to the late 2010s). For the wider study: DNA extracted from sorted CD4+ and CD8+ cells had a mean of approximately 3.4 ug, with a range of about 0.19 to 27.4 ug.

About this clonotype: What this receptor recognizes is not known. No much larger clone is present one base from it, and per-base qualities are unavailable.

Beyond this particular receptor, the publication reports: CD8+ Simpson's diversity did not differ significantly between patients and healthy controls (P=0.060). About 28 CD8+ CDR3 sequences were found in both patients and controls but appeared to be highly expressed in patients and within the immunodominant clones of the patients.

Profiling of TCR beta VDJ combinations and CDR3 sequences used genomic DNA as the template. An Illumina HiSeq 2000 was used for TCR repertoire sequencing. The original pipeline was this. Repertoire assessment relied on Simpson's diversity index, CDR3 size and DJ length profiles, and TRBV/TRBJ rearrangement plots. The immunodominant clone was defined as the most abundant DNA sequence in deep sequencing data. CDR3 amino acid sequences were checked for sharing between subjects and were compared against published repertoires and the VDJdb database. TCRdb applied fastp at Q25 and MiXCR to the public reads, then kept only in-frame beta chains. Duplicate CDR3 protein sequences are folded into a single record with the most common DNA and genes. The V and J calls and clone size are TCRdb's, not the authors'. This sample gives about 270,000 distinct CDR3 sequences in total; 56% of them show up just once. The ten largest clones add up to roughly 8% of the sample.

In this study, sorted CD4+ and CD8+ T cells from the blood of healthy subjects and of severe aplastic anemia patients had their TCR repertoires deep-sequenced. Ficoll-Paque density gradient centrifugation was used to isolate peripheral blood mononuclear cells. Before DNA was extracted, CD4+ and CD8+ T cells were sorted using either FACS or magnetic beads. Sample: sorted CD4+, CD8+, or CD8+CD57+ T cells (not recorded which) from PBMCs. This TCR came from a human donor with severe aplastic anemia or a healthy control (not recorded which).

The sequenced DNA is TGTGCCAGCAGCTCGACAGGGTCAGGGGAGCAGTACTTC. It is translated as CASSSTGSGEQYF. The V gene is TRBV7-9 and the J gene is TRBJ2-7, with 7 central nucleotides matching TRBD1. V has 4 bases trimmed and J has 7 bases trimmed; junction bases matching no gene number 7. In the germline V gene (reference sequence), CDR1 corresponds to SEHNR and CDR2 to FQNEAQ. The cysteine opens and the phenylalanine closes a CDR3 of 13 amino acids. Solely the CDR3 DNA is kept, with 39 bases framed from the first base.